This entry describes one T cell receptor (beta chain). The V end lost 3 bases, the J end lost 7 bases, and 6 bases lay between the germline ends. CDR1 and CDR2 (germline): MNHNS, SASEGT. CDR3 length equals 12 residues. This record comes from a study of T cells in Graves' hyperthyroidism and ophthalmopathy. The wider study: Peripheral blood sampling occurred at initial diagnosis, before any treatment.

Amplification of TCR beta CDR3 regions was performed using RNA transcripts as template. An initial round of RT-PCR targeting the TCR CDR3 relied on the HTBI primer set. TCRdb fed the multiplex PCR reads into MiXCR, producing one record per CDR3 protein. The table has roughly 280,000 distinct CDR3 sequences, about 20% seen once. PBMCs were sourced from roughly 10 ml fresh peripheral blood. This TCR was sampled from a man in his thirties or forties with Graves' ophthalmopathy. The V call is TRBV6-1, the J call TRBJ2-2, with D unclear. Sequenced material: blood. The CDR3 bases are TGTGCCAGCAGTGAGCTACTCGGGGAGCTGTTTTTT. Protein: CASSELLGELFF.